This TCR beta chain emerged from a study of blood T cell repertoires in COVID-19. Across the whole study: Samples representing acute and convalescent COVID-19 were sourced from the United States, Italy and Spain.

Some clones are missing from TCRdb's copy, which holds only in-frame ones; the method was immunoSEQ multiplex PCR. The data hold about 120,000 clones, with around 86% observed a single time. Trimming left V 1 base short and J 3 bases short, with 19 bases between. CDR3 length: 17 residues. The germline V gene encodes CDR1 MDHEN and CDR2 SYDVKM. The receptor's source is an older man with acute or convalescent COVID-19. Sequencing used peripheral blood. The gene calls are TRBV28 and TRBJ2-7; a possible D gene is TRBD2 (6 bases). The CDR3 sequence is CASSLLGPGGFFYEQYF. DNA for the CDR3: TGTGCCAGCAGTTTATTGGGCCCAGGAGGGTTCTTCTACGAGCAGTACTTC.